This entry lists 7 T cell receptor beta chains sequenced from one sample in a study of blood T cell repertoires in COVID-19. Only in-frame clones appear in the TCRdb table, and some are missing; sequencing was by immunoSEQ multiplex PCR. Of 250,000 to 300,000 clones in the sample, roughly 85% were seen once. The sequenced material came from peripheral blood. Receptors were obtained from a woman younger than 30 with acute or convalescent COVID-19.

This chain uses TRBV7-9 with TRBJ2-6; 8 bases agree with TRBD1. Losses at the gene ends were 6 bases for V and 0 bases for J; bases not matched to a gene: 10. The germline gives CDR1 SEHNR, CDR2 FQNEAQ (reference sequence). The CDR3 has 18 residues. CDR3 bases: TGTGCCAGCAGGGGAACGGGACAGGCCACCTCTGGGGCCAACGTCCTGACTTTC. It is translated as CASRGTGQATSGANVLTF.

This clone was counted a few times. V usage is TRBV7-2 and J usage is TRBJ1-2; D ambiguous. The V end was cut by 4 bases, the J end by 5 bases, with 8 bases between. In germline, CDR1 is SGHTA, CDR2 FQGNSA. This CDR3 is built from 12 residues. The CDR3, as DNA: TGTGCCAGCAGCTCCTGGGCGTATGGCTACACCTTC. It yields the protein CASSSWAYGYTF.

The chain recombines TRBV7-9 with TRBJ1-4; D unclear. Trimming removed 1 base from V and 8 bases from J, with 17 bases in between. The CDR3 contains 16 residues. Germline V gene sequence: CDR1 SEHNR, CDR2 FQNEAQ (reference sequence). DNA for the CDR3: TGTGCCAGCAGCTTAGGGTCAAATCCTCCTAGGGAAAAACTGTTTTTT. This gives the protein CASSLGSNPPREKLFF.

The V and J genes are TRBV10-1 and TRBJ2-3; D not certain. Germline CDR1 and CDR2: WNHNN and SYGVQD (reference sequence). Trimming took 5 bases from V and 5 from J, leaving 11 bases between them. This CDR3 is built from 13 residues. The CDR3 here is CASSLTFGDTQYF. In DNA form, the CDR3 reads TGCGCCAGCAGTCTAACCTTCGGAGATACGCAGTATTTT.

In DNA, the CDR3 is TGTGCCAGCAGCTCGTGGGGGAGCGGGGGCCACAATGAGCAGTTCTTC. Encoded protein: CASSSWGSGGHNEQFF. The J gene is TRBJ2-1, the V gene TRBV28, with 8 bases identical to TRBD2. This CDR3 comprises 16 residues. Germline CDR1 is MDHEN and CDR2 is SYDVKM. Trimming at V came to 6 bases and at J to 5 bases, leaving 12 bases not matched to a gene.

V is TRBV29-1 and J is TRBJ2-1, with TRBD2 matching over 9 bases. Unmatched junction bases numbered 5, after V lost 4 bases and J lost 7 bases. In germline, CDR1 is SQVTM, CDR2 ANQGSEA. The CDR3 runs 13 residues. Here the CDR3 reads CSVVATSGNEQFF. As DNA, the CDR3 is TGCAGCGTTGTCGCGACTAGCGGTAATGAGCAGTTCTTC.

The V call is TRBV5-1, the J call TRBJ1-5, with D possibly matching TRBD1 (5 bases). V gave up 0 bases and J gave up 0 bases, with 7 bases separating them. This CDR3 has 15 residues. Germline CDR1 is SGHRS and CDR2 is YFSETQ. The CDR3 spells CASSLGGNSNQPQHF. The CDR3, as DNA: TGCGCCAGCAGCTTGGGGGGCAATAGCAATCAGCCCCAGCATTTT.